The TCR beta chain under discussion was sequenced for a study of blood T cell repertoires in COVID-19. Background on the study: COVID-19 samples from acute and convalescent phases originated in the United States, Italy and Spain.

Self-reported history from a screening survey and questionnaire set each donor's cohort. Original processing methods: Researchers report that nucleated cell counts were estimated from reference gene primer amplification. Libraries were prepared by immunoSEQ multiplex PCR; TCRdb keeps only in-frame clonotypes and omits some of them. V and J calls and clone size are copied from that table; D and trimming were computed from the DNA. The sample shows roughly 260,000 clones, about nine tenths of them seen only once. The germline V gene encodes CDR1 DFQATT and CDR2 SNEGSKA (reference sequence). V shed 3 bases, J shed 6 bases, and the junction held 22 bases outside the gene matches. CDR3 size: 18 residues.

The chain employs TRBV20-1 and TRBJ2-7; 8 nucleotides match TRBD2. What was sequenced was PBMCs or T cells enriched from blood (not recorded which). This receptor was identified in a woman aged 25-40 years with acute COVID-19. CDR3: CSASLPRCPAGALCEQYF. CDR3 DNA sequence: TGCAGTGCTAGTCTCCCCCGTTGCCCAGCGGGAGCCCTTTGCGAGCAGTACTTC.